These T cell receptor beta chains were read from a single sample in a study of T and B cells in COVID-19 patients. MiXCR, applied by TCRdb to the multiplex PCR reads, yields one record per CDR3 protein. The table shows over 5,500 distinct CDR3 sequences, with roughly 20% occurring only once. Sequencing used blood. The receptors were gathered from a human donor who had recovered from COVID-19. Each CDR3 is given with its conserved first and last residue. The D gene is left open where the match is weak. The size entry is marked missing in some rows and otherwise reads once, few, many or a size class.

>TRBJ1-3|-|medium-sized|TRBV19
CASIGTEGNTIYF
TGTGCCAGTATCGGGACTGAAGGAAACACCATATATTTT
>TRBJ2-7|-|-|TRBV5-1
CASSLGTLSYEQYF
TGCGCCAGCAGCCTGGGGACCCTAAGCTACGAGCAGTACTTC
>TRBJ2-3|TRBD1|-|TRBV5-5
CASSNCYRTGAGDTQYF
TGTGCCAGCAGCAATTGCTACCGGACAGGGGCGGGGGATACGCAGTATTTT
>TRBJ2-2|TRBD2|-|TRBV4-2
CASSQLAGGHTGELFF
TGTGCCAGCAGCCAACTAGCGGGGGGGCACACCGGGGAGCTGTTTTTT
>TRBJ1-2|-|-|TRBV19
CASSIEGGYTF
TGTGCCAGTAGTATAGAGGGGGGCTACACCTTC
>TRBJ1-6|-|medium-sized|TRBV19
CASSTGLGSYNSPLHF
TGTGCCAGTAGTACAGGACTGGGCTCCTATAATTCACCCCTCCACTTT
>TRBJ1-2|-|-|TRBV23-1
CASSHPSEGLDYGYTF
TGCGCCAGCAGTCATCCCTCGGAGGGGCTTGACTATGGCTACACCTTC
>TRBJ1-1|-|once|TRBV7-2
CASSLLIGAGMNTEAFF
TGTGCCAGCAGCTTACTGATCGGGGCTGGCATGAACACTGAAGCTTTCTTT
>TRBJ2-3|-|large|TRBV29-1
CSVGWGADTQYF
TGCAGCGTTGGGTGGGGCGCAGATACGCAGTATTTT
>TRBJ1-5|-|few|TRBV27
CASSLVQGNQPQHF
TGTGCCAGCAGTTTAGTTCAGGGCAATCAGCCCCAGCATTTT
>TRBJ2-7|-|medium-sized|TRBV6-5
CASTVGLAYEQYF
TGTGCCAGCACCGTGGGACTCGCCTACGAGCAGTACTTC
>TRBJ2-4|-|few|TRBV12-3/TRBV12-4
CASSPAESLAKNIQYF
TGTGCCAGCAGCCCCGCGGAGTCTCTAGCCAAAAACATTCAGTACTTC
>TRBJ1-1|TRBD1|-|TRBV6-6
CASITGQANTEAFF
TGTGCCAGCATTACGGGACAGGCGAACACTGAAGCTTTCTTT
>TRBJ2-3|-|-|TRBV11-2
CASSSGRLATDTQYF
TGTGCCAGCAGCTCAGGGCGGCTAGCCACAGATACGCAGTATTTT
>TRBJ2-7|TRBD1|medium-sized|TRBV6-5
CASSSGQENPYEQYF
TGTGCCAGCAGTTCCGGACAGGAGAATCCCTACGAGCAGTACTTC
>TRBJ2-1|-|-|TRBV7-2
CASSPGPYNEQFF
TGTGCCAGCAGCCCCGGCCCCTACAATGAGCAGTTCTTC
>TRBJ1-2|-|medium-sized|TRBV19
CASTLGGTQGHLYGYTF
TGTGCCAGTACCCTGGGAGGGACCCAAGGTCATCTATATGGCTACACCTTC
>TRBJ2-2|-|medium-sized|TRBV18
CASSPSMGGYTGELFF
TGTGCCAGCTCACCTTCTATGGGAGGTTACACCGGGGAGCTGTTTTTT
>TRBJ2-3|-|-|TRBV20-1
CSARGTDTQYF
TGCAGTGCTAGGGGAACAGATACGCAGTATTTT
>TRBJ2-1|TRBD2|medium-sized|TRBV6-5
CASSYSPGLAGGQIFF
TGTGCCAGCAGTTACTCCCCGGGACTAGCGGGGGGGCAGATCTTCTTC
>TRBJ2-5|-|-|TRBV28
CASSLRMGAETQYF
TGTGCCAGCAGTTTAAGGATGGGCGCGGAGACCCAGTACTTC
>TRBJ2-1|-|medium-sized|TRBV6-6
CASSPLGVAANEQFF
TGTGCCAGCAGTCCCCTAGGGGTTGCGGCAAATGAGCAGTTCTTC
>TRBJ2-1|TRBD2|-|TRBV20-1
CSAGGGAKFF
TGCAGTGCTGGCGGGGGGGCTAAGTTCTTC
>TRBJ1-1|TRBD1|few|TRBV30
CAYNRDRGGGNTEAFF
TGTGCCTACAACCGGGACAGGGGAGGGGGTAACACTGAAGCTTTCTTT
>TRBJ1-5|TRBD1|-|TRBV7-2
CASSLDRGDQPQHF
TGTGCCAGCAGCTTAGACAGGGGCGATCAGCCCCAGCATTTT
>TRBJ1-2|TRBD1|-|TRBV5-1
CASSIPTGDDPHYGYTF
TGCGCCAGCAGCATACCGACAGGGGACGATCCCCACTATGGCTACACCTTC
>TRBJ2-7|-|medium-sized|TRBV6-6
CASSRDFNAYEQYF
TGTGCCAGCAGCCGCGACTTCAATGCCTACGAGCAGTACTTC
>TRBJ1-2|-|-|TRBV6-5
CAISDTDTTWNYGYTF
TGTGCCATCAGTGACACCGACACTACCTGGAACTATGGCTACACCTTC